This passage covers 29 T cell receptor beta chains from one sample sequenced in a study of regulatory T cells in long-lasting Graves disease. The authors built TCR beta libraries using iRepertoire HTBI primers and Arm-PCR of CDR3 regions. TCRdb passed the multiplex PCR reads through MiXCR, listing each CDR3 protein once. The table has 530,000 or so distinct CDR3 sequences, around an eighth seen once; the top ten hold under 10%. Time point meaning: newly diagnosed GD, antithyroid drugs for less than 3 months. RNA isolated from PBMCs was used to make the TCR library. The sample was also reused in another study, on T cells in Graves' hyperthyroidism and ophthalmopathy.

This specimen was peripheral blood mononuclear cells (PBMCs), taken at new diagnosis, from a patient treated with antithyroid drugs. These TCRs come from a man between 25 and 39 years old with Graves disease.

This clonotype appeared many times. The genes are TRBV15 and TRBJ2-2; TRBD1 matches at 8 bases. Germline loops: CDR1 LNHNV, CDR2 YYDKDF (reference sequence). Losses at the gene ends were 5 bases for V and 5 bases for J; bases not matched to a gene: 7. This CDR3 is built from 15 residues. Written as DNA, the CDR3 is TGTGCCACCAGCGAGAGGACAGGGCGAACCGGGGAGCTGTTTTTT. Translating gives CATSERTGRTGELFF.

This clonotype came up a few times. This rearrangement joins TRBV10-3 to TRBJ2-3; TRBD2 matches at 14 bases. Germline loops: CDR1 ENHRY, CDR2 SYGVKD. The CDR3 covers 18 residues. V shed 8 bases, J shed 3 bases, and the junction held 13 bases outside the gene matches. This CDR3 is CAIGTEGGLAGGTDTQYF. Here the CDR3 DNA reads TGTGCCATCGGGACTGAAGGCGGACTAGCGGGAGGTACAGATACGCAGTATTTT.

This chain connects TRBV19 to TRBJ1-2; 7 bases are a match to TRBD1. The junction had 4 bases not matched to a gene; V was cut back by 4 bases and J by 8 bases. The CDR3 consists of 12 residues. Germline V gene sequence: CDR1 LNHDA, CDR2 SQIVND (reference sequence). CDR3 protein: CASSKQGRGYTF. CDR3 DNA sequence: TGTGCCAGTAGTAAACAGGGGAGAGGCTACACCTTC.

This clonotype has only a few counts. This chain links TRBV20-1 with TRBJ2-3; 9 nucleotides align to TRBD2. This CDR3 comprises 15 residues. Germline lookup yields CDR1 DFQATT and CDR2 SNEGSKA (reference sequence). Trimming at V came to 3 bases and at J to 2 bases, leaving 6 bases not matched to a gene. CDR3 in DNA: TGCAGTGCTAGGTTTCCTAGCGGGAACACAGATACGCAGTATTTT. Amino acids: CSARFPSGNTDTQYF.

This clonotype was counted many times. This sequence joins TRBV27 and TRBJ1-1, with 7 bases fitting TRBD1. The length of the CDR3 is 13 residues. Germline assignment: CDR1 MNHEY and CDR2 SMNVEV (reference sequence). Trimming removed 1 base from V and 9 bases from J; junction bases left unmatched: 5. The CDR3 reads CASSLWGTDQAFF. The CDR3 DNA follows: TGTGCCAGCAGTTTATGGGGGACAGATCAAGCTTTCTTT.

Ten or more counts support this clonotype. The V gene is TRBV6-1, the J gene TRBJ1-1; no reliable D call. V lost 6 bases and J 2 bases, leaving 13 bases between the germline ends. The CDR3 is 14 residues long. Germline V gene lookup returns CDR1 MNHNS and CDR2 SASEGT. CDR3 region: CASSPFGRNTEAFF. Written as DNA, the CDR3 is TGTGCCAGCAGCCCCTTCGGACGAAACACTGAAGCTTTCTTT.

This clonotype was found many times. V is TRBV19 and J is TRBJ2-1; 7 positions match TRBD2. CDR3 length: 18 residues. Germline CDR1 and CDR2: LNHDA and SQIVND (reference sequence). Trimming took 6 bases from V and 0 from J; bases not matched to a gene: 14. CDR3 DNA: TGTGCCAGTAGCCCTTTGCCTAGCGGATTCACCTCCTACAATGAGCAGTTCTTC. Translation gives CASSPLPSGFTSYNEQFF.

The rearrangement links TRBV12-3 or TRBV12-4 to TRBJ1-6; D is uncertain. This CDR3 is built from 14 residues. V dropped 7 bases and J dropped 3 bases, with 10 bases sitting between them. As DNA, the CDR3 is TGTGCCAGCAAGTTTGGGTTCTATAATTCACCCCTCCACTTT. Translating it yields CASKFGFYNSPLHF.

This clonotype was detected a few times. This may be a read error, as it is one base from a much larger clone. CDR3 sequence (DNA): TGTGCCAGCATGATCCTAGACGCCTACGAGCAGTACTTC. It yields the protein CASMILDAYEQYF. This chain links TRBV27 with TRBJ2-7; no clear D gene. Deletions cut 7 bases from V and 2 bases from J, with 12 bases between. CDR3 length equals 13 residues. Germline CDR1 reads MNHEY; CDR2 reads SMNVEV (reference sequence).

This clonotype was detected many times. The genes are TRBV19 and TRBJ2-7; weak D call: TRBD2 (5 bases). Trimming cost V 5 bases and J 4 bases, with 9 bases left between them. This CDR3 is 12 amino acids long. CDR1 LNHDA and CDR2 SQIVND come from the germline V gene (reference sequence). Here the CDR3 reads CASSPEGYEQYF. The DNA for the CDR3 is TGTGCCAGTAGTCCCGAGGGATACGAGCAGTACTTC.

This clonotype was recorded many times. The chain links TRBV5-1 to TRBJ1-2; D remains unclear. The CDR3 extends over 13 amino acids. V gave up 4 bases and J gave up 2 bases, with 9 bases separating them. The germline V gene has CDR1 SGHRS and CDR2 YFSETQ. Here the CDR3 DNA reads TGCGCCAGCAGCGGTGATGCCAACTATGGCTACACCTTC. Its protein product is CASSGDANYGYTF.

The chain joins TRBV6-2 or TRBV6-3 to TRBJ2-7; TRBD2 is a possible D gene (6 bases). Germline V CDR1 and CDR2: MNHEY, SVGEGT. Trimming cost V 7 bases and J 2 bases, with 18 bases left between them. The CDR3 has 15 residues. CDR3 region: CASTYTSFSTYEQYF. CDR3 DNA: TGTGCCAGCACCTATACTAGCTTCTCGACCTACGAGCAGTACTTC.

This clonotype has ten or more counts. This sequence joins TRBV20-1 and TRBJ2-5; D is ambiguous. This CDR3 is built from 13 residues. CDR1 is DFQATT, CDR2 SNEGSKA, per germline (reference sequence). V gave up 1 base and J gave up 5 bases, with 11 bases separating them. The CDR3 region has the DNA TGCAGTGCTAGAGTCGGAATTCGGGAGACCCAGTACTTC. Its protein product is CSARVGIRETQYF.

This clonotype was seen repeatedly, ten times or more. The chain is built from TRBV27 and TRBJ2-3; 7 bases line up with TRBD2. J lost 6 bases, V lost 2 bases, and 14 bases had no gene match. Germline assignment: CDR1 MNHEY and CDR2 SMNVEV (reference sequence). The CDR3 contains 17 residues. The CDR3 sequence is CASSLRLVGGPSDTQYF. For the CDR3, the DNA is TGTGCCAGCAGTTTACGGTTGGTGGGAGGGCCGAGCGATACGCAGTATTTT.

The J gene is TRBJ2-7, the V gene TRBV18; D is unresolved. V was trimmed by 4 bases and J by 2 bases, leaving 12 bases between them. CDR3 size: 14 residues. Germline V gives CDR1 KGHSH, CDR2 LQKENI. The CDR3 DNA sequence: TGTGCCAGCTCACACCCTTCCCTAGCCTACGAGCAGTACTTC. It encodes CASSHPSLAYEQYF.

The chain uses TRBV18 and TRBJ1-1; D is ambiguous. Trimming pared 3 bases from V and 1 base from J, leaving 12 bases between. Germline V gives CDR1 KGHSH, CDR2 LQKENI. This CDR3 has 15 residues. In nucleotides, the CDR3 is TGTGCCAGCTCACCCCGGGAGAGTGGGAACACTGAAGCTTTCTTT. It yields the protein CASSPRESGNTEAFF.

The chain combines TRBV9 with TRBJ1-6; D gene ambiguous. Trimming cost V 0 bases and J 0 bases, with 10 bases left between them. The CDR3 consists of 17 residues. Germline V lookup: CDR1 SGDLS, CDR2 YYNGEE. CDR3 coding DNA: TGTGCCAGCAGCGTAGGGCCAGCGAGCTCCTATAATTCACCCCTCCACTTT. It is translated as CASSVGPASSYNSPLHF. The full variable domain, rest sourced from reference TRBV9 and TRBJ1-6, is DSGVTQTPKHLITATGQRVTLRCSPRSGDLSVYWYQQSLDQGLQFLIQYYNGEERAKGNILERFSAQQFPDLHSELNLSSLELGDSALYFCASSVGPASSYNSPLHFGNGTRLTVT.

This clonotype was counted many times. The chain carries TRBV28 and TRBJ2-7, with 8 bases fitting TRBD1. Looked up from germline, CDR1 is MDHEN and CDR2 is SYDVKM. V lost 4 bases, J lost 2 bases, and 7 bases stayed unmatched. The length of the CDR3 is 15 residues. The CDR3 is CASSSRGTGPYEQYF. DNA of the CDR3: TGTGCCAGCAGTTCCCGCGGGACAGGCCCCTACGAGCAGTACTTC.

V and J are TRBV27 and TRBJ1-6; 8 bases match TRBD1. With V trimmed by 5 bases and J by 10 bases, 7 bases remained unmatched. CDR3 size: 14 residues. Per the germline V gene, CDR1 is MNHEY and CDR2 is SMNVEV (reference sequence). The DNA of the CDR3 is TGTGCCAGCAGTCCGGACAGGGCTCTCTCACCCCTCCACTTT. Amino acids: CASSPDRALSPLHF.

Many counts were recorded for this clonotype. This chain links TRBV6-1 with TRBJ2-7; tentative D call: TRBD1 (5 bases). Germline values: CDR1 MNHNS, CDR2 SASEGT. The CDR3 has 14 residues. The V gene lost 1 base and the J gene lost 6 bases, with 13 bases spanning the gap. The DNA of the CDR3 is TGTGCCAGCAGTGAAGGCCAGGGTCTCGGCGAGCAGTACTTC. Amino acids: CASSEGQGLGEQYF.

The chain employs TRBV19 and TRBJ2-1; a weak D match, TRBD2 (6 bases). This CDR3 contains 14 residues. V dropped 7 bases and J dropped 3 bases, with 13 bases sitting between them. The germline CDR1 and CDR2 sequences are LNHDA and SQIVND (reference sequence). The CDR3 sequence: CASKRTTGYNEQFF. CDR3 nucleotide sequence: TGTGCCAGTAAGAGGACTACGGGCTACAATGAGCAGTTCTTC.

Many counts were recorded for this clonotype. The chain employs TRBV20-1 and TRBJ2-5; D is tentatively TRBD1 or TRBD2 (6 bases each). The germline V and J ends were trimmed by 6 bases and 5 bases, with 16 bases remaining between them. The CDR3 contains 13 residues. Germline assignment: CDR1 DFQATT and CDR2 SNEGSKA (reference sequence). The chain's CDR3 is CSAGPGGRETQYF. The CDR3 nucleotides are TGCAGTGCGGGTCCCGGGGGCCGGGAGACCCAGTACTTC.

This clonotype was seen ten or more times. The chain employs TRBV12-3 or TRBV12-4 and TRBJ1-5; tentatively, D is TRBD1 (6 bases). V lost 6 bases, J lost 3 bases, and 9 bases lay in between. CDR3 length equals 13 residues. In DNA, the CDR3 is TGTGCCAGCAGGACAGGCGACAATCAGCCCCAGCATTTT. Translation gives CASRTGDNQPQHF.

This clonotype was counted many times. This chain connects TRBV29-1 to TRBJ2-1; maybe TRBD2 (6 bases). The CDR3 runs to 14 residues. Trimming cost V 4 bases and J 9 bases, with 19 bases left between them. Germline-derived CDR1 and CDR2 are SQVTM and ANQGSEA. The CDR3 reads CSVALAGLGGEQFF. The CDR3 DNA reads as TGCAGCGTTGCACTAGCAGGCCTGGGCGGTGAGCAGTTCTTC.

This clonotype was counted only a few times. The rearrangement uses TRBV3-1 and TRBJ2-3; 11 bases agree with TRBD2. From germline, CDR1 is LGHDT and CDR2 YNNKEL (reference sequence). This CDR3 is built from 18 residues. Germline trimming cut 0 bases from V and 2 bases from J; bases unmatched to any gene: 7. CDR3 sequence (DNA): TGTGCCAGCAGCCAAGATTTTGTAGCGGGAGGGCCCACAGATACGCAGTATTTT. The encoded protein is CASSQDFVAGGPTDTQYF.

This clonotype was detected ten times or more. The rearrangement uses TRBV2 and TRBJ2-4; D gene ambiguous. The end of the DNA aligns better with TRBJ2-5, so the J call may be wrong. Germline V gives CDR1 SNHLY, CDR2 FYNNEI. The CDR3 covers 13 residues. DNA for the CDR3: TGTGCCAGCAGTAAGGATCTTACGGAGACCCAGTACTTC. It is translated as CASSKDLTETQYF.

This clonotype was observed many times. The rearrangement uses TRBV12-3 or TRBV12-4 and TRBJ2-5; D is perhaps TRBD2 (6 bases). The length of the CDR3 is 15 residues. The V end lost 0 bases, the J end lost 1 base, and 9 bases lay between the germline ends. CDR3 in DNA: TGTGCCAGCAGTTTAGCGGGGACTTCCCAAGAGACCCAGTACTTC. It specifies CASSLAGTSQETQYF.

This sequence joins TRBV30 and TRBJ1-6; weak D call: TRBD1 (6 bases). The CDR3 extends over 16 amino acids. V shed 5 bases and J shed 0 bases, with 14 bases lying between them. Germline V gene lookup returns CDR1 GTSNPN and CDR2 SVGIG (reference sequence). The CDR3 reads CAWSVLDSSYNSPLHF. The CDR3 DNA is TGTGCCTGGTCTGTGTTGGACAGCTCCTATAATTCACCCCTCCACTTT.

This clonotype came up a few times. This chain joins TRBV5-8 and TRBJ2-7; 8 nucleotides align to TRBD1. Unmatched junction bases numbered 11, after V lost 0 bases and J lost 3 bases. CDR1 is SGHTS and CDR2 is YDEGEE in the germline V gene. This CDR3 is built from 17 residues. CDR3 loop: CASSLVESAQGGYEQYF. CDR3 nucleotide sequence: TGTGCCAGCAGCTTGGTCGAGTCGGCACAGGGGGGCTACGAGCAGTACTTC.